This TCR beta chain was recovered during a study of response to subunit inactivated influenza vaccine. Overall study results and limits: With each seasonal influenza vaccination, the authors suggested, few new T cells are recruited.

TCRdb ran MiXCR on the RT-PCR reads and lists one entry per CDR3 protein. The sample lists 750,000 to 850,000 distinct CDR3 sequences, approximately 17% seen once, with 11% in the top ten. A note on this clonotype: Its antigen is not identified.

The V end was cut by 0 bases, the J end by 7 bases, with 17 bases between. Per germline, CDR1 DFQATT and CDR2 SNEGSKA (reference sequence). This CDR3 has 15 residues. The chain carries TRBV20-1 and TRBJ2-3, with D perhaps assigned TRBD1 or TRBD2 (5 bases each). The sequence derives from a man in his fifties or sixties who received an inactivated influenza vaccine. Source: PBMCs from blood, taken more than 4 days after vaccination. The CDR3 nucleotides read TGCAGTGCTAGAGATCCGAAGATGGGGACCAATACGCAGTATTTT. Translating it yields CSARDPKMGTNTQYF.